This T cell receptor (beta chain) originates from a study of blood T cell repertoires in COVID-19. V lost 3 bases and J lost 3, with 11 bases in between. Germline CDR1 reads DFQATT; CDR2 reads SNEGSKA (reference sequence). The CDR3 extends over 13 amino acids. The protocol was immunoSEQ multiplex PCR, while the TCRdb copy is restricted to in-frame clones and leaves out a portion. Here the sample spans about 260,000 clones, about 90% being singletons. The rearrangement links TRBV20-1 to TRBJ1-2; D remains ambiguous. This receptor was taken from a woman aged 45-60 years with acute or convalescent COVID-19. The sample comprised peripheral blood. DNA for the CDR3: TGCAGTGCTAGTAACGAGGCGCACTATGGCTACACCTTC. Translating gives CSASNEAHYGYTF.